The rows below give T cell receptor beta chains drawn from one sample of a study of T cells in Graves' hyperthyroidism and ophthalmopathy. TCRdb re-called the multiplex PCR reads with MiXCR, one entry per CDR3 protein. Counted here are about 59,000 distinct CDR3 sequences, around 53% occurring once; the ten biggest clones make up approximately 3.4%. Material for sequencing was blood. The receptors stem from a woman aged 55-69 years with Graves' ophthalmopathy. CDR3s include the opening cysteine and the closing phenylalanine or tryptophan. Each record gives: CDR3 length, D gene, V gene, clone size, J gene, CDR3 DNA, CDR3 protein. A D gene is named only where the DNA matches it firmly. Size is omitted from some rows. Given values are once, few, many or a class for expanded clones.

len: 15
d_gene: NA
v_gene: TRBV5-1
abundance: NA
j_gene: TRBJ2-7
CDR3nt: TGCGCCAGCAGCCAGGGTGGAGGGGACGCCTACGAGCAGTACTTC
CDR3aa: CASSQGGGDAYEQYF

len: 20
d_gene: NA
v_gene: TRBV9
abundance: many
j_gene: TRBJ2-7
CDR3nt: TGTGCCAGCAGCGTAGCTAGAGATCGTTTGAGGGACCGGGGTACCTACGAGCAGTACTTC
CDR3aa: CASSVARDRLRDRGTYEQYF

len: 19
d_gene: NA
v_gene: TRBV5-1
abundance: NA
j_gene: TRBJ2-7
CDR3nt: TGCGCCAGCAGCTTGGCCCCGGCAGTCGGAGGTGGACAAACCTACGAGCAGTACTTC
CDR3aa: CASSLAPAVGGGQTYEQYF

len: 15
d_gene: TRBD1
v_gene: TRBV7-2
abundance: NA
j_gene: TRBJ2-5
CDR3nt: TGTGCCAGCAGCTTTGGGGACAGGGAGAGAGAGACCCAGTACTTC
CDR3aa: CASSFGDRERETQYF

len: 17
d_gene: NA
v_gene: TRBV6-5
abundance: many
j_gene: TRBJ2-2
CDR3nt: TGTGCCAGCAGTTACCCGGGTAGAGGACAGCACACCGGGGAGCTGTTTTTT
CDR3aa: CASSYPGRGQHTGELFF

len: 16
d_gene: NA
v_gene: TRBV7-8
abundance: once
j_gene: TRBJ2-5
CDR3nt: TGTGCCAGCAGCCACAACAGGGGTAGCGGCCAAGAGACCCAGTACTTC
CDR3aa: CASSHNRGSGQETQYF

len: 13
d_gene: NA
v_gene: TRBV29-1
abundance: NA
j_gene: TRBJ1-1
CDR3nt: TGCAGCGCACGATTCGGACAGAACACTGAAGCTTTCTTT
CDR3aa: CSARFGQNTEAFF

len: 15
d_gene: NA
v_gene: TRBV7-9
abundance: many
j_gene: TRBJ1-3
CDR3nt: TGTGCCAGCAGCACGGGTGGGGGATCTGGAAACACCATATATTTT
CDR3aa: CASSTGGGSGNTIYF

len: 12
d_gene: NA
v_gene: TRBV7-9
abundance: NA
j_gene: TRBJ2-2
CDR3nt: TGTGCCAGCAGCTTTAGCACCGGGGAGCTGCTTTTT
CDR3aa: CASSFSTGELLF

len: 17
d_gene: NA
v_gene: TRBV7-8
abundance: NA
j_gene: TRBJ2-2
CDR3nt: TGTGCCAGCAGCTTACCCTGGCTGGGGATTGGCACCGGGGAGCTGTTTTTT
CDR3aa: CASSLPWLGIGTGELFF